Listed below are T cell receptor beta chains from one sample, sequenced in a study of CD8 T cells in ankylosing spondylitis. TCRdb processed the 5' RACE reads anew with MiXCR; each CDR3 protein has one entry. Among more than 5,500 distinct CDR3 sequences listed, about 3% were seen once. The sample was blood, either unsorted or a sorted T cell fraction (not recorded which). The receptors stem from a female donor with ankylosing spondylitis or in good health (not recorded which). Both conserved end residues are part of each CDR3. The D gene is left open where the match is weak. The size entry is marked missing in some rows and otherwise reads once, few, many or a size class.

j_gene | d_gene | abundance | v_gene | len | CDR3aa | CDR3nt
TRBJ2-6 | - | medium-sized | TRBV4-2 | 13 | CASSQAPANVLTF | TGTGCCAGCAGCCAAGCCCCGGCCAACGTCCTGACTTTC
TRBJ2-1 | TRBD2 | medium-sized | TRBV9 | 16 | CASSVGFSGGLSEQFF | TGTGCCAGCAGCGTAGGGTTTAGCGGGGGGTTGAGTGAGCAGTTCTTC
TRBJ2-7 | - | many | TRBV9 | 14 | CASSVEAGTSEQYF | TGTGCCAGCAGCGTAGAGGCGGGGACCTCCGAGCAGTACTTC
TRBJ2-7 | TRBD1 | many | TRBV9 | 16 | CASSAKRDSSSYEQYF | TGTGCCAGCAGCGCCAAGAGGGACAGCAGCTCCTACGAGCAGTACTTC
TRBJ1-1 | - | many | TRBV9 | 13 | CASSVTGSTEAFF | TGTGCCAGCAGCGTCACAGGGTCCACTGAAGCTTTCTTT
TRBJ2-1 | - | - | TRBV4-2 | 15 | CASSQDLVSYNEQFF | TGTGCCAGCAGCCAAGATTTGGTCTCCTACAATGAGCAGTTCTTC
TRBJ2-1 | TRBD2 | few | TRBV9 | 18 | CASSGSPGLAGGYNEQFF | TGTGCCAGCAGCGGATCCCCGGGACTAGCGGGGGGATACAATGAGCAGTTCTTC
TRBJ2-1 | - | many | TRBV9 | 16 | CASSSRPGFSYDEQFF | TGTGCCAGCAGCTCCAGACCCGGGTTTAGTTACGATGAGCAGTTCTTC
TRBJ2-5 | TRBD1 | medium-sized | TRBV9 | 14 | CASSERDREETQYF | TGTGCCAGCAGCGAGAGGGACAGGGAAGAGACCCAGTACTTC
TRBJ2-3 | TRBD2 | many | TRBV9 | 15 | CASSVLGGRADTQYF | TGTGCCAGCAGCGTATTAGGAGGGAGGGCCGATACGCAGTATTTT
TRBJ1-2 | TRBD1 | many | TRBV9 | 13 | CASSAGTGGTAAF | TGTGCCAGCAGCGCCGGGACAGGCGGGACTGCCGCCTTC
TRBJ2-1 | TRBD2 | many | TRBV9 | 16 | CASSVDASGRGNEQFF | TGTGCCAGCAGCGTAGACGCTAGCGGGAGAGGGAATGAGCAGTTCTTC
TRBJ2-2 | - | many | TRBV9 | 15 | CASSSWGTDTGELFF | TGTGCCAGCAGCTCCTGGGGGACGGACACCGGGGAGCTGTTTTTT
TRBJ2-5 | TRBD2 | medium-sized | TRBV9 | 15 | CASSDQIAGLETQYF | TGTGCCAGCAGCGATCAAATAGCGGGATTGGAGACCCAGTACTTC
TRBJ2-7 | - | many | TRBV9 | 13 | CASSPPGDYEQYF | TGTGCCAGCAGCCCACCGGGGGACTACGAGCAGTACTTC
TRBJ1-1 | - | many | TRBV9 | 13 | CASSGRLNTEAFF | TGTGCCAGCAGCGGCAGGTTGAACACTGAAGCTTTCTTT
TRBJ2-7 | - | many | TRBV9 | 15 | CASSVGDGAPYEQYF | TGTGCCAGCAGCGTAGGCGACGGGGCTCCCTACGAGCAGTACTTC
TRBJ2-5 | - | many | TRBV9 | 14 | CASSVGGFGETQYF | TGTGCCAGCAGCGTAGGGGGCTTCGGGGAGACCCAGTACTTC
TRBJ1-2 | TRBD1 | many | TRBV9 | 14 | CASSGRDSLYGYTF | TGTGCCAGCAGCGGACGGGACAGCCTCTATGGCTACACCTTC
TRBJ1-3 | - | medium-sized | TRBV9 | 14 | CASSYEVSGNTIYF | TGTGCCAGCAGTTATGAGGTCTCTGGAAACACCATATATTTT
TRBJ2-2 | TRBD2 | many | TRBV9 | 17 | CASSVKTSGLNTGELFF | TGTGCCAGCAGCGTAAAGACTAGCGGATTAAACACCGGGGAGCTGTTTTTT
TRBJ2-1 | - | many | TRBV9 | 19 | CASSSSYYQDSTSYNEQFF | TGTGCCAGCAGCTCCTCATATTACCAGGACTCAACATCCTACAATGAGCAGTTCTTC
TRBJ1-5 | TRBD1 | many | TRBV9 | 16 | CASSEGTEFSNQPQHF | TGTGCCAGCAGCGAGGGGACAGAATTTTCCAATCAGCCCCAGCATTTT
TRBJ2-1 | TRBD2 | - | TRBV9 | 15 | CASSVVGLAGNEQFF | TGTGCCAGCAGCGTAGTAGGGCTAGCGGGGAATGAGCAGTTCTTC
TRBJ1-1 | - | many | TRBV9 | 15 | CASSSTTAADTEAFF | TGTGCCAGCAGCTCCACCACGGCGGCAGACACTGAAGCTTTCTTT
TRBJ1-5 | - | medium-sized | TRBV9 | 13 | CASSGSPGQPQHF | TGTGCCAGCAGCGGATCCCCGGGGCAGCCCCAGCATTTT
TRBJ2-7 | - | many | TRBV9 | 16 | CASSALEITGFDEQYF | TGTGCCAGCAGCGCCCTAGAGATAACAGGGTTCGACGAGCAGTACTTC
TRBJ2-5 | TRBD2 | - | TRBV9 | 15 | CASSVVASGSETQYF | TGTGCCAGCAGCGTAGTGGCTAGCGGGAGCGAGACCCAGTACTTC
TRBJ2-7 | - | many | TRBV9 | 15 | CASSVATGGTYEQYF | TGTGCCAGCAGCGTAGCGACCGGGGGTACCTACGAGCAGTACTTC
TRBJ1-1 | - | many | TRBV9 | 13 | CASSLGGGTEAFF | TGTGCCAGCAGCCTTGGAGGGGGCACTGAAGCTTTCTTT
TRBJ2-7 | - | many | TRBV9 | 14 | CASSVAVGNYEQYF | TGTGCCAGCAGCGTAGCGGTGGGAAACTACGAGCAGTACTTC
TRBJ2-7 | - | many | TRBV9 | 13 | CASSGTVGGEQYF | TGTGCCAGCAGCGGGACGGTGGGGGGTGAGCAGTACTTC
TRBJ2-1 | - | medium-sized | TRBV9 | 15 | CASSVASGSNNEQFF | TGTGCCAGCAGCGTAGCGTCGGGGAGCAACAATGAGCAGTTCTTC
TRBJ2-3 | TRBD2 | many | TRBV9 | 16 | CASSVERGGLTDTQYF | TGTGCCAGCAGCGTAGAACGGGGGGGCCTCACAGATACGCAGTATTTT
TRBJ2-2 | TRBD1 | many | TRBV9 | 17 | CASSSTQGPPRTGELFF | TGTGCCAGCAGCTCCACACAGGGGCCCCCTAGGACCGGGGAGCTGTTTTTT
TRBJ2-6 | - | many | TRBV9 | 21 | CASSVENMGVLVVSGANVLTF | TGTGCCAGCAGCGTAGAGAACATGGGGGTTTTAGTGGTTTCTGGGGCCAACGTCCTGACTTTC
TRBJ2-7 | - | many | TRBV9 | 15 | CASSVGQGRSYEQYF | TGTGCCAGCAGCGTAGGGCAGGGGCGATCCTACGAGCAGTACTTC
TRBJ2-1 | - | many | TRBV9 | 14 | CASSVGVGGGEQFF | TGTGCCAGCAGCGTAGGGGTAGGGGGAGGTGAGCAGTTCTTC
TRBJ2-7 | - | medium-sized | TRBV9 | 14 | CASSVDSSSYEQYF | TGTGCCAGCAGCGTAGATAGCAGCTCCTACGAGCAGTACTTC
TRBJ2-7 | - | many | TRBV9 | 14 | CASSEGGSAYEQYF | TGTGCCAGCAGCGAGGGGGGATCTGCCTACGAGCAGTACTTC
TRBJ2-7 | - | many | TRBV9 | 13 | CASSVAGDYEQYF | TGTGCCAGCAGCGTAGCAGGGGATTACGAGCAGTACTTC
TRBJ2-2 | TRBD2 | many | TRBV9 | 17 | CASSVHGAGGYTGELFF | TGTGCCAGCAGCGTACATGGGGCGGGAGGCTACACCGGGGAGCTGTTTTTT
TRBJ2-1 | TRBD1 | many | TRBV9 | 17 | CASSVASGQGILDEQFF | TGTGCCAGCAGCGTAGCCAGCGGACAGGGAATATTGGATGAGCAGTTCTTC
TRBJ1-1 | TRBD1 | many | TRBV9 | 17 | CASSVGAGQALNTEAFF | TGTGCCAGCAGCGTTGGCGCCGGACAGGCTTTGAACACTGAAGCTTTCTTT
TRBJ2-1 | TRBD2 | many | TRBV9 | 14 | CASSAGLAENEQFF | TGTGCCAGCAGCGCGGGACTAGCTGAAAATGAGCAGTTCTTC
TRBJ1-2 | TRBD1 | many | TRBV9 | 13 | CASSEQGSRGYTF | TGTGCCAGCAGCGAACAGGGGAGTCGTGGCTACACCTTC
TRBJ2-1 | - | many | TRBV9 | 13 | CASSGPQTRGQFF | TGTGCCAGCAGCGGTCCCCAGACGCGTGGGCAGTTCTTC
TRBJ2-3 | TRBD2 | many | TRBV20-1 | 17 | CSARARGGYPSTDTQYF | TGCAGTGCTAGAGCTCGCGGGGGGTACCCAAGCACAGATACGCAGTATTTT
TRBJ2-3 | - | many | TRBV9 | 15 | CASSVVSSDIDTQYF | TGTGCCAGCAGCGTAGTCTCTAGCGATATAGATACGCAGTATTTT
TRBJ2-1 | TRBD2 | many | TRBV9 | 15 | CASSVAGLAPNEQFF | TGTGCCAGCAGCGTAGCTGGACTAGCGCCCAATGAGCAGTTCTTC
TRBJ1-6 | - | many | TRBV9 | 14 | CASSAQGSNSPLHF | TGTGCCAGCAGCGCCCAGGGGTCGAATTCACCCCTCCACTTT